A single sample is the source of the 20 T cell receptor beta chains below, sequenced in a study of T cell responses to AZD1222 COVID-19 vaccine. Clones were sequenced by immunoSEQ multiplex PCR, and TCRdb holds only the in-frame ones, with some missing. This sample carries fewer than 200,000 clones, 90% to 95% of them seen once, and the ten largest clones take 1.5% to 2%. Sequencing was performed on peripheral blood, taken 28 days after the second AZD1222 dose. All receptors come from an adult who received the AZD1222 COVID-19 vaccine.

The rearrangement uses TRBV12-3 or TRBV12-4 and TRBJ1-3; a possible D gene is TRBD1 (6 bases). The CDR3 is 12 amino acids. V gave up 6 bases and J gave up 8 bases, with 11 bases separating them. The CDR3 loop reads CASSIKGDTIYF. The CDR3 nucleotides are TGTGCCAGCAGCATTAAGGGGGACACCATATATTTT.

This clone is a singleton in its sample. The V gene is TRBV27, the J gene TRBJ2-2, with D perhaps TRBD2 (5 bases). The V end was cut by 5 bases, the J end by 8 bases, with 9 bases between. Germline V gives CDR1 MNHEY, CDR2 SMNVEV (reference sequence). CDR3 size: 12 residues. The CDR3 reads CASSTLVGELFF. In DNA form, the CDR3 reads TGTGCCAGCAGTACACTAGTTGGGGAGCTGTTTTTT.

The rearrangement joins TRBV7-9 to TRBJ1-5; unclear D gene. V dropped 5 bases and J dropped 1 base, with 24 bases sitting between them. The CDR3 totals 19 residues. Germline loops: CDR1 SEHNR, CDR2 FQNEAQ (reference sequence). CDR3: CASSPSGGLGFGSNQPQHF. For the CDR3, the DNA is TGTGCCAGCAGCCCTTCCGGAGGGCTTGGGTTTGGGAGCAATCAGCCCCAGCATTTT. The full variable domain, its missing parts supplied by reference TRBV7-9 and TRBJ1-5, is DTGVSQNPRHKITKRGQNVTFRCDPISEHNRLYWYRQTLGQGPEFLTYFQNEAQLEKSRLLSDRFSAERPKGSFSTLEIQRTEQGDSAMYLCASSPSGGLGFGSNQPQHFGDGTRLSIL.

This clone was seen more than once but under ten times. The chain couples TRBV10-2 to TRBJ1-5; perhaps TRBD1 as D (5 bases). Between the trimmed V and J ends, which lost 3 bases and 2 bases, there was a span of 11 bases. Germline V gene sequence: CDR1 WSHSY, CDR2 SAAADI. The CDR3 spans 15 residues. The CDR3 sequence: CASSDAGLGNQPQHF. As DNA, the CDR3 is TGCGCCAGCAGTGATGCAGGGTTGGGCAATCAGCCCCAGCATTTT.

This clone was seen a few times. The CDR3 protein is CASSQESHYNSPLHF. The DNA of the CDR3 is TGCGCCAGCAGCCAAGAAAGTCACTATAATTCACCCCTCCACTTT. The V call is TRBV4-1, the J call TRBJ1-6; D gene ambiguous. Trimming shortened V by 0 bases and J by 3 bases, and 6 bases separated the two germline ends. Looked up from germline, CDR1 is MGHRA and CDR2 is YSYEKL. This CDR3 has 15 amino acids.

This clone was picked up one time. The genes are TRBV6-5 and TRBJ2-7, with 8 bases matching TRBD1. Trimming took 7 bases from V and 3 from J; bases not matched to a gene: 5. The CDR3 loop spans 13 amino acids. CDR1 MNHEY and CDR2 SVGAGI come from the germline V gene. The CDR3 loop is CASKRDRNYEQYF. CDR3 nucleotides: TGTGCCAGCAAAAGGGACAGGAACTACGAGCAGTACTTC.

The V and J genes are TRBV6-5 and TRBJ2-5; D unclear. CDR3 length equals 14 residues. From germline, CDR1 is MNHEY and CDR2 SVGAGI. V was clipped by 6 bases and J by 0 bases, with 11 bases between them. The CDR3 DNA reads TGTGCCAGCAGCGCTCACGAGTACCAAGAGACCCAGTACTTC. It yields the protein CASSAHEYQETQYF.

The chain carries TRBV10-3 and TRBJ2-2, with D unresolved. The germline V gene encodes CDR1 ENHRY and CDR2 SYGVKD. V was clipped by 2 bases and J by 6 bases, with 10 bases between them. This CDR3 has 14 amino acids. CDR3 nucleotide sequence: TGTGCCATCAGTGAGCGAAGCCTCCCCGGGGAGCTGTTTTTT. Protein sequence: CAISERSLPGELFF.

V is TRBV30 and J is TRBJ1-6; 8 bases align to TRBD1. Germline V gene lookup returns CDR1 GTSNPN and CDR2 SVGIG (reference sequence). The CDR3 is 14 amino acids. After removal of 8 bases from V and 9 bases from J, the junction contained 12 bases not matched to a gene. For the CDR3, the DNA is TGTGCCCTAAACTTCGGACAGGGCGGTTCACCCCTCCACTTT. Its protein is CALNFGQGGSPLHF.

This clone has only one observation. The genes are TRBV5-1 and TRBJ2-1; TRBD2 agrees at 12 bases. The length of the CDR3 is 16 residues. V lost 1 base to trimming and J lost 10 bases; unmatched junction nucleotides: 9. CDR1 is SGHRS, CDR2 YFSETQ, per germline. CDR3 in DNA: TGCGCCAGCAGCTTGAGACTAGCGGGGGCGACTGGAGAGCAGTTCTTC. Protein sequence: CASSLRLAGATGEQFF.

This rearrangement joins TRBV4-1 to TRBJ2-2; TRBD2 aligns across 8 bases. Germline CDR1 is MGHRA and CDR2 is YSYEKL. The CDR3 extends over 15 amino acids. The junction had 2 bases not matched to a gene; V was cut back by 4 bases and J by 1 base. For the CDR3, the DNA is TGCGCCAGCAGCCGGAGCGGGGGGAACACCGGGGAGCTGTTTTTT. It yields the protein CASSRSGGNTGELFF.

CDR3 in amino acids: CASSSWGAGKGQETQYF. Here the CDR3 DNA reads TGCGCCAGCAGCTCCTGGGGGGCGGGCAAAGGCCAAGAGACCCAGTACTTC. V usage is TRBV5-1 and J usage is TRBJ2-5; D is possibly TRBD1 or TRBD2 (6 bases each). V gave up 3 bases and J gave up 1 base, with 19 bases separating them. In germline, CDR1 is SGHRS, CDR2 YFSETQ. CDR3 length equals 17 residues.

This clone has just a few counts. The rearrangement uses TRBV12-3 or TRBV12-4 and TRBJ1-3; no definite D call. The CDR3 has 11 residues. V was trimmed by 6 bases and J by 4 bases, leaving 4 bases between them. The DNA of the CDR3 is TGTGCCAGCAGGAACGGAAACACCATATATTTT. Its protein is CASRNGNTIYF.

This chain joins TRBV6-5 and TRBJ2-3, with D perhaps assigned TRBD1 or TRBD2 (5 bases each). V was cut by 5 bases and J by 0 bases, with 6 bases left in between. From germline, CDR1 is MNHEY and CDR2 SVGAGI. The CDR3 spans 13 residues. This CDR3 is CASSRDSTDTQYF. DNA for the CDR3: TGTGCCAGCAGTCGGGACAGCACAGATACGCAGTATTTT.

The chain recombines TRBV5-1 with TRBJ1-4, with 7 bases matching TRBD1. The V segment lost 4 bases and the J segment 8 bases; nucleotides outside the gene matches: 8. The CDR3 extends over 14 amino acids. Germline loops: CDR1 SGHRS, CDR2 YFSETQ. The CDR3 region is CASSPTGYGEKLFF. As DNA, the CDR3 is TGCGCCAGCAGCCCGACAGGGTATGGAGAAAAACTGTTTTTT.

The chain carries TRBV27 and TRBJ2-5, with no clear D. The germline V gene has CDR1 MNHEY and CDR2 SMNVEV (reference sequence). V lost 4 bases and J lost 2, with 8 bases in between. This CDR3 contains 13 residues. The CDR3 sequence is CASSYTSQETQYF. The CDR3 DNA is TGTGCCAGCAGTTACACGAGTCAAGAGACCCAGTACTTC.

In its sample, this clone was seen once. J is TRBJ2-3 and V is TRBV3-1 (or the pseudogene TRBV3-2); 13 nucleotides match TRBD2. With V trimmed by 0 bases and J by 5 bases, 8 bases remained unmatched. Per germline, CDR1 LGHDT and CDR2 YNNKEL (reference sequence). CDR3 size: 18 residues. The DNA of the CDR3 is TGTGCCAGCAGCCAAGATCCCATACTAGCGGGGGGGCAAGATACGCAGTATTTT. Amino acid sequence: CASSQDPILAGGQDTQYF.

The CDR3 spells CASFPGAPNTGELFF. CDR3 bases: TGTGCCAGTTTCCCCGGGGCCCCGAACACCGGGGAGCTGTTTTTT. The V and J genes are TRBV7-3 and TRBJ2-2; the D call may be TRBD1 or TRBD2 (5 bases each). This CDR3 has 15 amino acids. V was pared by 9 bases and J by 0 bases, with 14 bases between. Germline CDR1 and CDR2: SGHTA and FQGTGA.

The J gene is TRBJ1-1, the V gene TRBV20-1, with 9 bases matching TRBD1. V was pared by 3 bases and J by 5 bases, with 10 bases of the junction left unmatched. The CDR3 spans 15 residues. Germline loops: CDR1 DFQATT, CDR2 SNEGSKA (reference sequence). The CDR3: CSASRDRVRGTEAFF. The CDR3 nucleotides are TGCAGTGCTAGTCGGGACAGGGTACGAGGAACTGAAGCTTTCTTT.

As DNA, the CDR3 is TGTGCCAGCTCACCCCAAGGGAGGTACGAGCAGTACTTC. Translating it yields CASSPQGRYEQYF. V usage is TRBV18 and J usage is TRBJ2-7; D might be TRBD2 (6 bases). Germline CDR1 reads KGHSH; CDR2 reads LQKENI. This CDR3 spans 13 amino acids. Trimming removed 3 bases at V and 4 bases at J, with 10 bases between.